This T cell receptor (beta chain) was captured in a study of cytotoxic CD8 clonotypes in ibrutinib-treated CLL. Using immunoSEQ multiplex PCR, the repertoire was profiled, and TCRdb retains in-frame clones only, with some absent. The sample includes tens of thousands of clones, 45% to 70% seen only once; the top ten take roughly 20%. The sequence was collected from a human donor with chronic lymphocytic leukemia. This specimen consisted of PBMCs, obtained after 24 months of ibrutinib treatment.

CDR3 amino acids: CASSRSRSGANVLTF. As DNA, the CDR3 is TGTGCCAGCAGCCGCTCACGCTCTGGGGCCAACGTCCTGACTTTC. The gene calls are TRBV28 and TRBJ2-6; D remains ambiguous. V lost 6 bases, J lost 0 bases, and 9 bases lay in between. Looked up from germline, CDR1 is MDHEN and CDR2 is SYDVKM. The CDR3 length is 15 residues.